This T cell receptor beta chain was sequenced during a study of T cells in Graves' hyperthyroidism and ophthalmopathy. The TCR beta CDR3 regions underwent amplification using RNA transcripts as the source. The HTBI set primed first-round TCR CDR3 RT-PCR. TCRdb used MiXCR to reprocess the multiplex PCR reads, holding one entry per CDR3 protein. The data contain nearly 600,000 distinct CDR3 sequences, 12% to 15% of them singletons. CDR1 is MNHNS and CDR2 is SASEGT in the germline V gene. The ends were cut back, 5 bases at V and 9 bases at J, with 13 bases in the middle. There are 12 residues in the CDR3. Uncontrolled infection, other autoimmune disease, pregnancy or lactation excluded patients. This clonotype was seen more than once but under ten times.

The clonotype comes from a woman aged 18-30 years with Graves' ophthalmopathy. Material for sequencing was blood. The rearrangement links TRBV6-1 to TRBJ1-1; D gene ambiguous. The CDR3 protein is CASSPGGLQAFF. Here the CDR3 DNA reads TGTGCCAGCAGTCCCGGAGGGCTTCAAGCTTTCTTT.